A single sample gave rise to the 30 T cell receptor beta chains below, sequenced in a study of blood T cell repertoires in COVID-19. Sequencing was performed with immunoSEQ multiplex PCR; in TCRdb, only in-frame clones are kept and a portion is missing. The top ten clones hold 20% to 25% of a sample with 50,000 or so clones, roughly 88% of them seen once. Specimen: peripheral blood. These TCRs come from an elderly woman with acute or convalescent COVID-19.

The CDR3 loop reads CASKSTGQDYGYTF. The CDR3 region has the DNA TGTGCCAGCAAAAGTACCGGACAGGACTATGGCTACACCTTC. The chain is built from TRBV3-1 (or the pseudogene TRBV3-2) and TRBJ1-2; 7 bases fit TRBD1. The CDR3 extends over 14 amino acids. J lost 3 bases, V lost 7 bases, and 8 bases had no gene match. The germline gives CDR1 LGHDT, CDR2 YNNKEL (reference sequence).

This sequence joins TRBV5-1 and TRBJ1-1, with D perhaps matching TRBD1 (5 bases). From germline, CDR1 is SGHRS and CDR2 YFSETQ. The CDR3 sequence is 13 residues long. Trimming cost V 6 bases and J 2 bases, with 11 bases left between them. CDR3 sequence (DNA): TGCGCCAGCAAGGAGGGGACCAACACTGAAGCTTTCTTT. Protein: CASKEGTNTEAFF.

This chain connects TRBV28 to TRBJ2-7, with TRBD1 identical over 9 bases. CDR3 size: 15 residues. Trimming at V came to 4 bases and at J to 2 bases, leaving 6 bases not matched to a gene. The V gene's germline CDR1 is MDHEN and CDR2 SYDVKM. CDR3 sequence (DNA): TGTGCCAGCAGTTCTCCGGGACAGGGAGCCTACGAGCAGTACTTC. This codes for CASSSPGQGAYEQYF.

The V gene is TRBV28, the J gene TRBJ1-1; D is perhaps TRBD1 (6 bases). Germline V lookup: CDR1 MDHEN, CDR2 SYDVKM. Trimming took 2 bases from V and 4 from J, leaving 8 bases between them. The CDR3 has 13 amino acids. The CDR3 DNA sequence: TGTGCCAGCAGTTTAGGGGGCAGCACTGAAGCTTTCTTT. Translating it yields CASSLGGSTEAFF.

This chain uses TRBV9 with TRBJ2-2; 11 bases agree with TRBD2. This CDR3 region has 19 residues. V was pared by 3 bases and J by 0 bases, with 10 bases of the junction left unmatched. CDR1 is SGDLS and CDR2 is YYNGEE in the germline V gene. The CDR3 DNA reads TGTGCCAGCAGCGGTGTAGCGGGGGGGCCCCGCGCGAACACCGGGGAGCTGTTTTTT. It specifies CASSGVAGGPRANTGELFF.

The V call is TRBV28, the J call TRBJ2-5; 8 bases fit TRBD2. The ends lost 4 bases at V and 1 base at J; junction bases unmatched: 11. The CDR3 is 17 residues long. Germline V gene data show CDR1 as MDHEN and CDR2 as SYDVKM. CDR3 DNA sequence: TGTGCCAGCAGTTGGGTCTTGGTCGGGGGGGCCCAAGAGACCCAGTACTTC. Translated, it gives CASSWVLVGGAQETQYF.

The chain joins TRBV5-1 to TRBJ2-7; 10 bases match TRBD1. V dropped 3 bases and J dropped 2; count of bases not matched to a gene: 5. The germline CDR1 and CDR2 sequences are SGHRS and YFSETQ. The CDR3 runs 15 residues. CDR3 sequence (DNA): TGCGCCAGCAGCTGGGGACAGGGGTCTGCCTACGAGCAGTACTTC. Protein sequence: CASSWGQGSAYEQYF. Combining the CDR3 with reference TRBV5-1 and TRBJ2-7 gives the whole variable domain KAGVTQTPRYLIKTRGQQVTLSCSPISGHRSVSWYQQTPGQGLQFLFEYFSETQRNKGNFPGRFSGRQFSNSRSEMNVSTLELGDSALYLCASSWGQGSAYEQYFGPGTRLTVT.

The CDR3 reads CASSSAKRQGAVTGELFF. The CDR3 DNA follows: TGTGCCAGCAGTTCGGCGAAAAGACAGGGGGCAGTCACCGGGGAGCTGTTTTTT. The V and J genes are TRBV28 and TRBJ2-2, with 10 bases aligning to TRBD1. This CDR3 region has 18 residues. Germline-derived CDR1 and CDR2 are MDHEN and SYDVKM. The V gene end was trimmed by 4 bases and the J gene end by 4 bases; junction bases not matched to a gene: 12.

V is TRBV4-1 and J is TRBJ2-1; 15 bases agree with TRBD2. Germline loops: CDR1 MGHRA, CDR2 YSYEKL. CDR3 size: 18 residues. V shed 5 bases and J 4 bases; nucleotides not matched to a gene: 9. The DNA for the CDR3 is TGCGCCAGCAGCTTGGGACTAGCGGGAGGACGCAGGTACAATGAGCAGTTCTTC. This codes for CASSLGLAGGRRYNEQFF.

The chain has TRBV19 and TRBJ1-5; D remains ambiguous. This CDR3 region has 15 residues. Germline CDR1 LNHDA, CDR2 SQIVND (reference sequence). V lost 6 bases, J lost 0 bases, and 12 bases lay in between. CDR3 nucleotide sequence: TGTGCCAGTAGGAACGGTAAGAATAGCAATCAGCCCCAGCATTTT. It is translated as CASRNGKNSNQPQHF.

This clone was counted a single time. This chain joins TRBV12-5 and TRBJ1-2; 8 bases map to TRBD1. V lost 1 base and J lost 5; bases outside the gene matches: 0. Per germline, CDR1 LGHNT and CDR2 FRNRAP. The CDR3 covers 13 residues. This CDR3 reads CASGLGQGYGYTF. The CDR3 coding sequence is TGTGCTAGTGGTTTGGGACAGGGGTATGGCTACACCTTC.

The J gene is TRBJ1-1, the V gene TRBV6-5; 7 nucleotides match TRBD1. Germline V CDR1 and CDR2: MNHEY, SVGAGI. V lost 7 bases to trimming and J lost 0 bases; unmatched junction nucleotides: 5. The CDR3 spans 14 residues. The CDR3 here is CASNRQGLNTEAFF. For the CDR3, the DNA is TGTGCCAGCAACCGACAGGGATTGAACACTGAAGCTTTCTTT.

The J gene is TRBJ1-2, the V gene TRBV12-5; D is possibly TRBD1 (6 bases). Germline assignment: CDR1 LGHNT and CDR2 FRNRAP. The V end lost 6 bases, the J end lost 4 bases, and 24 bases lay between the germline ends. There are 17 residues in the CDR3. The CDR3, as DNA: TGTGCTAGTGGCCCAAACTTGGACAGCCGAGGGTTCTATGGCTACACCTTC. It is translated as CASGPNLDSRGFYGYTF.

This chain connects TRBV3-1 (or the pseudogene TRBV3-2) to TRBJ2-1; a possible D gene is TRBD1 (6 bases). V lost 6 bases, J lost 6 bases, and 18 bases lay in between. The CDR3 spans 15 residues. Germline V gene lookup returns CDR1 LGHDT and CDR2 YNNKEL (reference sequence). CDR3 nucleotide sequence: TGTGCCAGCAGGACTGGGACATCTGGTTCCAATGAGCAGTTCTTC. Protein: CASRTGTSGSNEQFF.

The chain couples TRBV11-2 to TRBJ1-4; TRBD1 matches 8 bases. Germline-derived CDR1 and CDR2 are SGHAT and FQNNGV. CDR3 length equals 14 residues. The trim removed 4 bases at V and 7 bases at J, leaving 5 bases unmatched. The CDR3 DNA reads TGTGCCAGCAGCTCACAGGGGGGGGGTGAAAAACTGTTTTTT. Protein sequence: CASSSQGGGEKLFF.

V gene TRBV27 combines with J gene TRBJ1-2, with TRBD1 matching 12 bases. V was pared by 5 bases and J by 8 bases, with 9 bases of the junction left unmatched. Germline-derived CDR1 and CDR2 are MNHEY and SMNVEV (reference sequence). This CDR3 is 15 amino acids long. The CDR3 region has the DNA TGTGCCAGCAGTACCCGGGACAGGGGGCCTAAGGGCTACACCTTC. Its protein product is CASSTRDRGPKGYTF.

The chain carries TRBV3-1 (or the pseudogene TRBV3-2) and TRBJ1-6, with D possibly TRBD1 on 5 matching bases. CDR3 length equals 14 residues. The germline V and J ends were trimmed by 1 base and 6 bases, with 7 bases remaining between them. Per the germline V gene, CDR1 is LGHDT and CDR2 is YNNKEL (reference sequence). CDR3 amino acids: CASSQGGGNSPLHF. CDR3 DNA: TGTGCCAGCAGCCAAGGGGGGGGTAATTCACCCCTCCACTTT.

Here the CDR3 DNA reads TGTGCCAGCAGCTTATCCCCGGGCTATGGCTACACCTTC. It codes for CASSLSPGYGYTF. The chain combines TRBV7-3 with TRBJ1-2; no clear D gene. V was pared by 2 bases and J by 4 bases, with 8 bases between. The length of the CDR3 is 13 residues. The germline V gene has CDR1 SGHTA and CDR2 FQGTGA. The variable domain in full, completed from reference TRBV7-3 and TRBJ1-2, reads GAGVSQTPSNKVTEKGKYVELRCDPISGHTALYWYRQSLGQGPEFLIYFQGTGAADDSGLPNDRFFAVRPEGSVSTLKIQRTERGDSAVYLCASSLSPGYGYTFGSGTRLTVV.

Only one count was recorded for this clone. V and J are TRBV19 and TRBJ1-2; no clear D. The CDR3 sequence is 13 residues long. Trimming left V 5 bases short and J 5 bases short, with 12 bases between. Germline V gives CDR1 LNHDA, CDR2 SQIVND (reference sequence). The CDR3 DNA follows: TGTGCCAGTAGTCCCCCGGGGAGGTATGGCTACACCTTC. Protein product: CASSPPGRYGYTF.

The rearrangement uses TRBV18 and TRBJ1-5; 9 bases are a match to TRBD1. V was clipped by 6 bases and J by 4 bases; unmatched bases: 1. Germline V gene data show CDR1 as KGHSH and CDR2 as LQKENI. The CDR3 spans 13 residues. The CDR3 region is CASSGQGNQPQHF. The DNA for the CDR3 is TGTGCCAGCTCGGGACAGGGTAATCAGCCCCAGCATTTT.

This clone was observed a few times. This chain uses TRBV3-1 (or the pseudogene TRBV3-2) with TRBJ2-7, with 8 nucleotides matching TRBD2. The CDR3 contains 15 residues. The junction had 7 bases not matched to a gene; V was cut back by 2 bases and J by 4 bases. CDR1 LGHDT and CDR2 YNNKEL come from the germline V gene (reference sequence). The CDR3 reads CASSQPGRGRYEQYF. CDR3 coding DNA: TGTGCCAGCAGCCAACCCGGGAGGGGAAGATACGAGCAGTACTTC.

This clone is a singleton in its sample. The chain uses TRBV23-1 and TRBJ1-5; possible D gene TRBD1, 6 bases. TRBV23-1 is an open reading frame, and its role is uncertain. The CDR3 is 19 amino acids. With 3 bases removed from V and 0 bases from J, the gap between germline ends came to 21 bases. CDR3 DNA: TGCGCCAGCAGTCACAAGACAGGCGGGGGTTTTTATAGCAATCAGCCCCAGCATTTT. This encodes CASSHKTGGGFYSNQPQHF.

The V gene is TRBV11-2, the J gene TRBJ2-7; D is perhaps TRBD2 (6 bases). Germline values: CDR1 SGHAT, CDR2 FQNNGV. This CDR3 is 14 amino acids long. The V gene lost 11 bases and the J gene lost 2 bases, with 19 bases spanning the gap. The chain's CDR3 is CAVLRDLDPYEQYV. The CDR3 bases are TGTGCCGTACTCCGGGACTTGGACCCCTACGAGCAGTACGTC.

CDR3 region: CASSLDSGRSYNEQFF. CDR3 nucleotides: TGCGCCAGCAGCTTGGATAGCGGGCGGTCCTACAATGAGCAGTTCTTC. The chain uses TRBV5-1 and TRBJ2-1; 7 nucleotides line up with TRBD2. The CDR3 extends over 16 amino acids. Germline trimming cut 0 bases from V and 1 base from J; bases unmatched to any gene: 4. The germline V gene has CDR1 SGHRS and CDR2 YFSETQ.

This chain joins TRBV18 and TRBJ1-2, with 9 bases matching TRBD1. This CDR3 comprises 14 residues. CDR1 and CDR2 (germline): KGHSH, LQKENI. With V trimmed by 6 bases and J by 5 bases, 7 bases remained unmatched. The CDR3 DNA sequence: TGTGCCAGCTCCCCGGGACAGGGCGTTTATGGCTACACCTTC. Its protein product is CASSPGQGVYGYTF.

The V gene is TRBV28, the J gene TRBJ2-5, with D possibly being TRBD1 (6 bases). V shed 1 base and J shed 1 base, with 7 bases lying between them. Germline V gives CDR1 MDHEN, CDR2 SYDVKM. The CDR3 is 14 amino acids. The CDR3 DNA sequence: TGTGCCAGCAGTTTATCAGGGGCCCAAGAGACCCAGTACTTC. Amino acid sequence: CASSLSGAQETQYF. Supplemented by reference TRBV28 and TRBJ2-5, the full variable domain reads DVKVTQSSRYLVKRTGEKVFLECVQDMDHENMFWYRQDPGLGLRLIYFSYDVKMKEKGDIPEGYSVSREKKERFSLILESASTNQTSMYLCASSLSGAQETQYFGPGTRLLVL.

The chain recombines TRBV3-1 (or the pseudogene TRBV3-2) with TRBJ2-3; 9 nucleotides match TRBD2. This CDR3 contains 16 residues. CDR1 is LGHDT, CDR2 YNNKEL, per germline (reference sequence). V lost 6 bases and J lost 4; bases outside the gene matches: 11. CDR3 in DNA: TGTGCCAGCAGTTACCGCGGGGGGGCCAAGTCAGATACGCAGTATTTT. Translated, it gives CASSYRGGAKSDTQYF.

The DNA for the CDR3 is TGTGCCAGCAGTGAGGGGACAGAGACCAATCAGCCCCAGCATTTT. Translation: CASSEGTETNQPQHF. The genes are TRBV6-1 and TRBJ1-5, with 7 bases fitting TRBD1. CDR1 is MNHNS and CDR2 is SASEGT in the germline V gene. V was pared by 3 bases and J by 3 bases, with 5 bases of the junction left unmatched. CDR3 length equals 15 residues.

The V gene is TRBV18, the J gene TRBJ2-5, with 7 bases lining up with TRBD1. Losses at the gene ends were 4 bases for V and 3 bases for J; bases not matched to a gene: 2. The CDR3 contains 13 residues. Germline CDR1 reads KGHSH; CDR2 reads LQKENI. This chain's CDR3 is CASSRQGEETQYF. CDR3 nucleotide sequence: TGTGCCAGCTCACGACAGGGTGAAGAGACCCAGTACTTC.

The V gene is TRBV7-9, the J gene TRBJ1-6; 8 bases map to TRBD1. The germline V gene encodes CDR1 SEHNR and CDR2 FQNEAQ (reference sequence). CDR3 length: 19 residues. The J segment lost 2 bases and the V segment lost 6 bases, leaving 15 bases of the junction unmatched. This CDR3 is CASSTSPSGGIAYNSPLHF. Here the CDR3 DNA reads TGTGCCAGCAGTACATCACCCTCAGGGGGCATCGCCTATAATTCACCCCTCCACTTT.